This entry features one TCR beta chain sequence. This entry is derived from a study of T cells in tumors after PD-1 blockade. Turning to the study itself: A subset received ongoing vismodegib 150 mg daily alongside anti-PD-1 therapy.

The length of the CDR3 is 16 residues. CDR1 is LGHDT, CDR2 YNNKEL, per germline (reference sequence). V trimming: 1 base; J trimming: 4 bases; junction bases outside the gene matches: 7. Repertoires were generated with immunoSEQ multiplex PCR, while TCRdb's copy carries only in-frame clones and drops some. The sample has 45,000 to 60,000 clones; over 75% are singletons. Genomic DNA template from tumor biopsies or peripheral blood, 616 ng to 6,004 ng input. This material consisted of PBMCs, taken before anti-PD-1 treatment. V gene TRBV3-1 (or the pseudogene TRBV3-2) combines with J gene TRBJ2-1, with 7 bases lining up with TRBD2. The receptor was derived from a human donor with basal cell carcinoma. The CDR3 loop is CASSQVGLADYNEQFF. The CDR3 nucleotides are TGTGCCAGCAGCCAAGTAGGGCTAGCGGATTACAATGAGCAGTTCTTC.